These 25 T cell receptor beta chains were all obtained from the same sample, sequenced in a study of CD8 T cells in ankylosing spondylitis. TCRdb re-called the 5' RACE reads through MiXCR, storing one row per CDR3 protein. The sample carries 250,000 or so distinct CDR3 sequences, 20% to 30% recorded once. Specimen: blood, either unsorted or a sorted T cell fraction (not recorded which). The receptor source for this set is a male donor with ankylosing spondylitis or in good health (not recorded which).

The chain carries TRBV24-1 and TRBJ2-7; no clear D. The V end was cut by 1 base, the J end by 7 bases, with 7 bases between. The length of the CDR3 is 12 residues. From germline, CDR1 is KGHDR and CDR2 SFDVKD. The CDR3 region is CATSDFGGEQYF. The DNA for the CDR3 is TGTGCCACCAGTGATTTTGGTGGAGAGCAGTACTTC.

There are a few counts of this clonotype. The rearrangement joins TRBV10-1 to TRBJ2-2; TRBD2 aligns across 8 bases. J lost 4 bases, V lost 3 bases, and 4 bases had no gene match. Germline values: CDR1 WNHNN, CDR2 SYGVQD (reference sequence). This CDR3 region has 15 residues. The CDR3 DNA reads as TGCGCCAGCAGTGATATGACTAGCGCCACCGGGGAGCTGTTTTTT. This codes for CASSDMTSATGELFF.

CDR3 in amino acids: CSAKQAVDTQYF. The CDR3 DNA follows: TGCAGTGCGAAGCAGGCAGTCGATACGCAGTATTTT. The rearrangement links TRBV20-1 to TRBJ2-3, with no clear D. This CDR3 is 12 amino acids long. Germline V CDR1 and CDR2: DFQATT, SNEGSKA (reference sequence). Trimming removed 6 bases at V and 6 bases at J, with 13 bases between.

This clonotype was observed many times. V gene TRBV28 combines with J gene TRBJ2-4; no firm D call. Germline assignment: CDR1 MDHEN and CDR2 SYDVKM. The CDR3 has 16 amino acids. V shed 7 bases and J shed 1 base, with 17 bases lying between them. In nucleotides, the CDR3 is TGTGCCAGCACCCCGGCGGCGGTCCCGGCCAAAAACATTCAGTACTTC. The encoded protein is CASTPAAVPAKNIQYF.

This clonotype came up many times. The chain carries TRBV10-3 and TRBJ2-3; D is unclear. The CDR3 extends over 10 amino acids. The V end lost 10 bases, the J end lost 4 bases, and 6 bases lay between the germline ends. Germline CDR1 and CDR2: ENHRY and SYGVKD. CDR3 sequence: CATLSDTQYF. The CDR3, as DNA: TGTGCCACCCTCTCAGATACGCAGTATTTT.

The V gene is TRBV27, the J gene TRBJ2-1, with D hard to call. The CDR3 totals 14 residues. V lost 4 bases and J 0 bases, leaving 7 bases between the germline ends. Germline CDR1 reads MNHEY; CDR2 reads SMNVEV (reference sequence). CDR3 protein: CASSWGNSYNEQFF. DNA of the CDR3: TGTGCCAGCAGTTGGGGTAACTCCTACAATGAGCAGTTCTTC.

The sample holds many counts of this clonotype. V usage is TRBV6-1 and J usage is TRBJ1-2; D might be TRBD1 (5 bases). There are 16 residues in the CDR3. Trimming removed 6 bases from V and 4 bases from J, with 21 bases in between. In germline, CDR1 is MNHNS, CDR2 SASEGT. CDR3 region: CASSPRGGISSYGYTF. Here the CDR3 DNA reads TGTGCCAGCAGCCCACGGGGGGGGATTTCCTCCTATGGCTACACCTTC.

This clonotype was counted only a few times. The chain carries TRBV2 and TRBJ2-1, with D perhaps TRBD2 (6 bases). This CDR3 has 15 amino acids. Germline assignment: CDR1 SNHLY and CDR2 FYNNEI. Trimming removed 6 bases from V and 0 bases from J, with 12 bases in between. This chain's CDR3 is CASSLLASSYNEQFF. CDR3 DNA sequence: TGTGCCAGCAGCCTGCTAGCGTCCTCCTACAATGAGCAGTTCTTC.

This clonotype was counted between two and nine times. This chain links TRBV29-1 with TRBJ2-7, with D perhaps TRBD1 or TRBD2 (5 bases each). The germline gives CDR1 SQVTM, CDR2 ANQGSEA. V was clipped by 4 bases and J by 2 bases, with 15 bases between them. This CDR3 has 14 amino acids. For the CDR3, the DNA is TGCAGCGTTGTAAGAGGGACGGCCACCTACGAGCAGTACTTC. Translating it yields CSVVRGTATYEQYF.

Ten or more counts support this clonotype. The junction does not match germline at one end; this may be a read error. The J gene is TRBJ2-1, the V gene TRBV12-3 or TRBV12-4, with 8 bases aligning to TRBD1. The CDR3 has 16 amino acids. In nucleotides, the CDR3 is TGTGCCAGCAGATTAGGACAGGGAAGAGCAGTAAATGAGCAGTTCTTC. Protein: CASRLGQGRAVNEQFF.

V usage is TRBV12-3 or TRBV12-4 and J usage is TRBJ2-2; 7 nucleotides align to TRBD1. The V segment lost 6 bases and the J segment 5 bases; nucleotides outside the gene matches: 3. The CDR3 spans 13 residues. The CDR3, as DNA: TGTGCCAGCAGACCACAGGGGACCGGGGAGCTGTTTTTT. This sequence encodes CASRPQGTGELFF.

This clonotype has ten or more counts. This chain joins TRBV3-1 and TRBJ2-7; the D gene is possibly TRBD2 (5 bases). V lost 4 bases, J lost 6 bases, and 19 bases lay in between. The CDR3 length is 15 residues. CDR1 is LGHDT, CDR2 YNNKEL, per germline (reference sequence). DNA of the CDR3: TGTGCCAGCAGCCTTCCTCGCGGGTCATTTCTCGAGCAGTACTTC. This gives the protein CASSLPRGSFLEQYF.

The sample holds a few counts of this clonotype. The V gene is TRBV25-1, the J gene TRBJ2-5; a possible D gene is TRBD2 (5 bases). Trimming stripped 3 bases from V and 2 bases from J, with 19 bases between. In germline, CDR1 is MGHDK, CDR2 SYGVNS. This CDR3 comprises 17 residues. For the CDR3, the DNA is TGTGCCAGCAGTGACCGAATAGAGGTAGCGTTTCAAGAGACCCAGTACTTC. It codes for CASSDRIEVAFQETQYF.

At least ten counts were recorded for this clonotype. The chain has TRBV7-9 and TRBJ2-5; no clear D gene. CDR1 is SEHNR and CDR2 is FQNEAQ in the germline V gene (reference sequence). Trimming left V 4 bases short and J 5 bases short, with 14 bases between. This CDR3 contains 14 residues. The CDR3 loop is CASSSRGFVETQYF. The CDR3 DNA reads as TGTGCCAGCAGCTCCCGTGGGTTTGTGGAGACCCAGTACTTC.

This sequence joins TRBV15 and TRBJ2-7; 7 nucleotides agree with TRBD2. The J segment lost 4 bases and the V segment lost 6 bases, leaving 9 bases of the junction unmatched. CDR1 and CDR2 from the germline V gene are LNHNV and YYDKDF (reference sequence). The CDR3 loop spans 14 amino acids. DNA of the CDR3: TGTGCCACCAGTTCCGGCACTAGCGTTTACGAGCAGTACTTC. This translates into CATSSGTSVYEQYF.

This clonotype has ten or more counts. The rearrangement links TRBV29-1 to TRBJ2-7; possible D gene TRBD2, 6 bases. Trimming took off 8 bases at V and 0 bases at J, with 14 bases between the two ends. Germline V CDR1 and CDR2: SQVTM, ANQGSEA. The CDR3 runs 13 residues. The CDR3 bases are TGCAGCCGGCTGGAGGGCCACTCCTACGAGCAGTACTTC. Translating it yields CSRLEGHSYEQYF.

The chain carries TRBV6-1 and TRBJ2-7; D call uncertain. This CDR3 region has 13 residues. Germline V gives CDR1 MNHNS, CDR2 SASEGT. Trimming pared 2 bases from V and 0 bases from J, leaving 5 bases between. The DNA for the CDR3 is TGTGCCAGCAGTGAAACAGCCTCCTACGAGCAGTACTTC. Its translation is CASSETASYEQYF.

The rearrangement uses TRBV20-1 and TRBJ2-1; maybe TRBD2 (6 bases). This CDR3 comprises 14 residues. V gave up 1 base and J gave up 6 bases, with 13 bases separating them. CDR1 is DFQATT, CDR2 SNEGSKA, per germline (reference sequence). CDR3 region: CSARVLRGGNEQFF. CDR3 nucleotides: TGCAGTGCTAGAGTATTGCGGGGCGGCAATGAGCAGTTCTTC.

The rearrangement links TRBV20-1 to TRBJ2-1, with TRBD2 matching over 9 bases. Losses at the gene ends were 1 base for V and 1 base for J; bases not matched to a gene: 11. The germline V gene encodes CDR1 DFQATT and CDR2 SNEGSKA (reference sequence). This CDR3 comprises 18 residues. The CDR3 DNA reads TGCAGTGCTAGAGTAGCTTCGGGCGGGGGGGAATCCTACAATGAGCAGTTCTTC. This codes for CSARVASGGGESYNEQFF.

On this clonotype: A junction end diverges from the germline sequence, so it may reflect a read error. The CDR3 DNA reads TGCTGTGCTAGAGATTCAGGGCAGCACCTCAATCAGCCCCAGCATTTT. It codes for CCARDSGQHLNQPQHF. The V gene is TRBV20-1, the J gene TRBJ1-5; tentatively, D is TRBD1 (5 bases). CDR3 size: 16 residues. CDR1 is DFQATT and CDR2 is SNEGSKA in the germline V gene (reference sequence).

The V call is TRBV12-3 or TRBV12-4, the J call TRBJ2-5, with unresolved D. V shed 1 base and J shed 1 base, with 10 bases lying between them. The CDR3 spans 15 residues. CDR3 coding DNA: TGTGCCAGCAGTTTAGGTGCGGCAGGCCAAGAGACCCAGTACTTC. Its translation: CASSLGAAGQETQYF.

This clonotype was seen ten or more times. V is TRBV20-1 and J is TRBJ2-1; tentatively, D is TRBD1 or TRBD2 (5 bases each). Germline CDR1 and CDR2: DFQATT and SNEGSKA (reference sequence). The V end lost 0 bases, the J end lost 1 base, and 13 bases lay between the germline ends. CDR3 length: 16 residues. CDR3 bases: TGCAGTGCTAGAGATGTGGGACCGACATCCTACAATGAGCAGTTCTTC. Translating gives CSARDVGPTSYNEQFF.

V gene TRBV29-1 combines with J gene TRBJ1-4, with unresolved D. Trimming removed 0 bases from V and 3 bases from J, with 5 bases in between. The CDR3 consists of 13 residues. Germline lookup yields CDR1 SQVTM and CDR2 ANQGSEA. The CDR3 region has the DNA TGCAGCGTTGAAGAGCGAGCTAATGAAAAACTGTTTTTT. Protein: CSVEERANEKLFF.

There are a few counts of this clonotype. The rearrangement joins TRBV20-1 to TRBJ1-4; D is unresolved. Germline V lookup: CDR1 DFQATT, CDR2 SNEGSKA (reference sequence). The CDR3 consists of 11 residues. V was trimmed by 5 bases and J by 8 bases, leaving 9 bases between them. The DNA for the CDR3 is TGCAGTGCTCGAAAAGGCGAAAAACTGTTTTTT. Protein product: CSARKGEKLFF.

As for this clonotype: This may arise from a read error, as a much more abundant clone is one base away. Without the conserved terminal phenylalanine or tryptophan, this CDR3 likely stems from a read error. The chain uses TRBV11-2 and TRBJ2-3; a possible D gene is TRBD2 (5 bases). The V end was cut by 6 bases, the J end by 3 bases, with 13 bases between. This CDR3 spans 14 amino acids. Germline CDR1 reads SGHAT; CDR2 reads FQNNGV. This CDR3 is CASRRGSGTDTQYL. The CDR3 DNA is TGTGCCAGCAGGCGAGGGTCGGGGACAGATACGCAGTATTTA.